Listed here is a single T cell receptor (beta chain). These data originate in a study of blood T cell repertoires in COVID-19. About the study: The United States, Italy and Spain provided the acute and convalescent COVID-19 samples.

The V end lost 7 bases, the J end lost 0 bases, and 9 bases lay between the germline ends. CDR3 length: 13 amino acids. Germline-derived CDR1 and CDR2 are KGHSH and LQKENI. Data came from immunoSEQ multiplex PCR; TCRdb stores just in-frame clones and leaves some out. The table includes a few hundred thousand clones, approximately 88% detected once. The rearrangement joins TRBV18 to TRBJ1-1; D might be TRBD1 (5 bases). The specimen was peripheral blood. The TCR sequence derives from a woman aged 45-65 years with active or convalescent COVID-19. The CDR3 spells CASLEGLNTEAFF. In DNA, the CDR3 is TGTGCCAGCTTGGAGGGGTTGAACACTGAAGCTTTCTTT.